Listed below are T cell receptor beta chains from one sample, sequenced in a study of blood T cell repertoires in COVID-19. The protocol was immunoSEQ multiplex PCR, while the TCRdb copy is restricted to in-frame clones and leaves out a portion. Among roughly 150,000 clones listed, roughly 81% were seen once. The source material was peripheral blood. The source of these receptors is a woman in her fifties or sixties with COVID-19, enrolled during active disease. The conserved cysteine and the conserved F or W are not part of the CDR3 here.

V gene: TRBV5-1
J gene: TRBJ1-6
CDR3 protein: ASSLGDSWYNSPLH

V gene: TRBV19
J gene: TRBJ2-5
CDR3 protein: ASSMGLAGGKTQY

V gene: TRBV19
J gene: TRBJ1-2
CDR3 protein: ASSYRESGYT

V gene: TRBV3-1/TRBV3-2
J gene: TRBJ2-7
CDR3 protein: ASSSSGQGAREQY

V gene: TRBV10-3
J gene: TRBJ1-5
CDR3 protein: AITGVANSNQPQH

V gene: TRBV28
J gene: TRBJ1-4
CDR3 protein: ASSSSGGGNEKLF

V gene: TRBV2
J gene: TRBJ2-4
CDR3 protein: ASSEGGAKNIQY

V gene: TRBV10-2
J gene: TRBJ2-2
CDR3 protein: AILGGAGELF

V gene: TRBV9
J gene: TRBJ2-7
CDR3 protein: ASSPGGLAGNEQY

V gene: TRBV28
J gene: TRBJ2-7
CDR3 protein: ASSPRDIRYEQY

V gene: TRBV11-2
J gene: TRBJ1-4
CDR3 protein: ASRTGGLNEKLF

V gene: TRBV5-1
J gene: TRBJ1-2
CDR3 protein: ASAGASNYGYT

V gene: TRBV3-1/TRBV3-2
J gene: TRBJ2-2
CDR3 protein: ASALGGAVTGELF

V gene: TRBV2
J gene: TRBJ2-7
CDR3 protein: ASSELDGPYEQY

V gene: TRBV27
J gene: TRBJ1-1
CDR3 protein: ASSLMAGGGTEAF

V gene: TRBV18
J gene: TRBJ2-7
CDR3 protein: ASSVAGTGLSDIYEQY

V gene: TRBV11-3
J gene: TRBJ2-2
CDR3 protein: ASSPYSGELF